This TCR beta chain was documented in a study of CD4+ T cells in melanoma. Findings and caveats of the study: Neoantigen-specific CD4+ T cells in melanoma reportedly had diverse differentiation states. CD8+ T cell, macrophage and B cell function reportedly correlated with neoantigen-specific CD4+ T cells.

Notes on this clone: Its antigen is undetermined.

Germline-derived CDR1 and CDR2 are WNHNN and SYGVQD (reference sequence). The CDR3 is made up of 14 amino acids. The V and J ends lost 5 bases and 2 bases respectively, with 13 bases between them. Sequenced by immunoSEQ multiplex PCR; TCRdb stores in-frame clones only, minus some. Found here are some 9,900 clones, nearly 80% of them singletons; the top ten hold under 25%. The chain joins TRBV10-1 to TRBJ2-7; D may be TRBD1 (5 bases). Input material: cells from a culture (not recorded whether cultured in vitro). The sequence was obtained from a human donor with melanoma. DNA for the CDR3: TGCGCCAGCAGTCCTGACAGAAGACCCTACGAGCAGTACTTC. It codes for CASSPDRRPYEQYF.